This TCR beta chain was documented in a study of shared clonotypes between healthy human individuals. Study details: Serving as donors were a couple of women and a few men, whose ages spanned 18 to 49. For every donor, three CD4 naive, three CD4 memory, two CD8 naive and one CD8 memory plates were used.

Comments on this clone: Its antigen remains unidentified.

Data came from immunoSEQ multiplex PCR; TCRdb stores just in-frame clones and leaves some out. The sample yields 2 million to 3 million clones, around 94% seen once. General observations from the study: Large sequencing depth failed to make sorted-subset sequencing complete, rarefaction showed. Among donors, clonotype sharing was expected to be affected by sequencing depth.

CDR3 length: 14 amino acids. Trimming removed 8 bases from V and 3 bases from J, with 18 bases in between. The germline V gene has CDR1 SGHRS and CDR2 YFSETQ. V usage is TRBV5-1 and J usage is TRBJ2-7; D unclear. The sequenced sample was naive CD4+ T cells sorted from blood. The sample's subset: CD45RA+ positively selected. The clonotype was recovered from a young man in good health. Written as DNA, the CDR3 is TGCGCCAGTTTTACTTCACCCATGAGCTACGAGCAGTACTTC. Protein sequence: CASFTSPMSYEQYF.